The 15 T cell receptor beta chains reported below all come from one sample, sequenced in a study of CD8 T cells in Susac syndrome. Random-hexamer reverse transcription was applied to roughly 0.45 to 1 ug RNA. Using its own MiXCR run on the immunoSEQ multiplex PCR reads, TCRdb lists one record per CDR3 protein. The sample records around 190,000 distinct CDR3 sequences, 95% being singletons. The sequenced sample consisted of CD4+ T cells from PBMCs. These receptors were taken from a human donor in good health.

J is TRBJ2-4 and V is TRBV5-1; the match to TRBD1 covers 7 bases. Germline loops: CDR1 SGHRS, CDR2 YFSETQ. CDR3 length: 13 amino acids. V lost 3 bases, J lost 6 bases, and 3 bases stayed unmatched. The CDR3 spells CASSSQGLNIQYF. Here the CDR3 DNA reads TGCGCCAGCAGCTCACAGGGGTTAAACATTCAGTACTTC.

The V gene is TRBV20-1, the J gene TRBJ1-1; D not resolved. Per the germline V gene, CDR1 is DFQATT and CDR2 is SNEGSKA (reference sequence). Trimming removed 6 bases from V and 1 base from J, with 15 bases in between. This CDR3 contains 14 residues. CDR3 in DNA: TGCAGTGCCCCCCTCTGGGCAGGGAACACTGAAGCTTTCTTT. Translation: CSAPLWAGNTEAFF.

J is TRBJ2-7 and V is TRBV5-1; D tentatively fits TRBD1 or TRBD2 (6 bases each). The CDR3 consists of 16 residues. Germline V CDR1 and CDR2: SGHRS, YFSETQ. V lost 0 bases to trimming and J lost 4 bases, with 17 bases between them. The CDR3 sequence: CASSLVTPQGGYEQYF. Written as DNA, the CDR3 is TGCGCCAGCAGCTTGGTGACACCCCAAGGGGGGTACGAGCAGTACTTC. Complete variable domain (other parts from reference TRBV5-1 and TRBJ2-7): KAGVTQTPRYLIKTRGQQVTLSCSPISGHRSVSWYQQTPGQGLQFLFEYFSETQRNKGNFPGRFSGRQFSNSRSEMNVSTLELGDSALYLCASSLVTPQGGYEQYFGPGTRLTVT.

The V call is TRBV7-9, the J call TRBJ2-5, with TRBD1 matching over 7 bases. V gave up 6 bases and J gave up 5 bases; unmatched junction bases: 9. The CDR3 length is 14 residues. CDR1 SEHNR and CDR2 FQNEAQ come from the germline V gene (reference sequence). The CDR3 spells CASRPGTEEETQYF. The CDR3 DNA is TGTGCCAGCAGACCTGGGACAGAGGAGGAGACCCAGTACTTC.

The chain combines TRBV20-1 with TRBJ1-2; weak D call: TRBD1 (5 bases). From germline, CDR1 is DFQATT and CDR2 SNEGSKA (reference sequence). This CDR3 region has 13 residues. Trimming left V 4 bases short and J 4 bases short, with 13 bases between. The CDR3 DNA follows: TGCAGTGCTACCCCGCCGGGACGCTATGGCTACACCTTC. Its translation: CSATPPGRYGYTF.

The chain carries TRBV6-5 and TRBJ2-3; D might be TRBD1 or TRBD2, each matching 5 bases. The V gene lost 2 bases and the J gene lost 0 bases, with 9 bases spanning the gap. CDR1 and CDR2 from the germline V gene are MNHEY and SVGAGI. CDR3 size: 15 residues. CDR3 in amino acids: CASSYGGISTDTQYF. Here the CDR3 DNA reads TGTGCCAGCAGTTACGGGGGAATTAGCACAGATACGCAGTATTTT.

The chain is built from TRBV9 and TRBJ1-1; D is perhaps TRBD1 (5 bases). CDR1 and CDR2 from the germline V gene are SGDLS and YYNGEE. The germline V and J ends were trimmed by 4 bases and 4 bases, with 14 bases remaining between them. CDR3 length equals 14 residues. The CDR3, as DNA: TGTGCCAGCAGCCATGCAGGGTTGGTCACTGAAGCTTTCTTT. It yields the protein CASSHAGLVTEAFF.

The count of this clonotype is one. The chain uses TRBV4-3 and TRBJ2-3; D gene unclear. Trimming removed 0 bases from V and 2 bases from J, with 6 bases in between. The CDR3 has 14 residues. Germline V gene sequence: CDR1 LGHNA, CDR2 YSLEER. Here the CDR3 reads CASSQETLTDTQYF. DNA of the CDR3: TGCGCCAGCAGCCAAGAGACTCTCACAGATACGCAGTATTTT.

J is TRBJ2-5 and V is TRBV7-9; possibly TRBD1 for D (6 bases). CDR1 and CDR2 (germline): SEHNR, FQNEAQ (reference sequence). The CDR3 sequence is 15 residues long. Trimming removed 5 bases at V and 3 bases at J, with 16 bases between. The CDR3: CASSQIGQTKETQYF. The DNA for the CDR3 is TGTGCCAGCAGCCAAATCGGACAGACAAAAGAGACCCAGTACTTC.

The chain combines TRBV9 with TRBJ1-5, with 8 bases identical to TRBD1. Per germline, CDR1 SGDLS and CDR2 YYNGEE. The length of the CDR3 is 15 residues. The ends lost 3 bases at V and 6 bases at J; junction bases unmatched: 8. CDR3 sequence reads: CASSAGTGSPQPQHF. CDR3 bases: TGTGCCAGCAGCGCGGGGACAGGTTCGCCTCAGCCCCAGCATTTT.

The V gene is TRBV12-3 or TRBV12-4, the J gene TRBJ1-1, with D tentatively TRBD1 (6 bases). Trimming stripped 5 bases from V and 4 bases from J, with 20 bases between. The CDR3 runs to 16 residues. In DNA form, the CDR3 reads TGTGCCAGCAGTGCCCCCAGGCCCCAGGGGTTCACTGAAGCTTTCTTT. This codes for CASSAPRPQGFTEAFF.

This chain links TRBV9 with TRBJ2-3; TRBD2 agrees at 10 bases. V lost 3 bases and J lost 5; bases outside the gene matches: 12. The CDR3 has 17 amino acids. CDR1 and CDR2 from the germline V gene are SGDLS and YYNGEE. The CDR3 DNA sequence: TGTGCCAGCAGCGGGGAGAGCGGGGGGGCGTTGGAAGATACGCAGTATTTT. Protein: CASSGESGGALEDTQYF.

The chain carries TRBV29-1 and TRBJ1-1, with D maybe TRBD1 (5 bases). Trimming took off 8 bases at V and 4 bases at J, with 17 bases between the two ends. This CDR3 comprises 13 residues. Per germline, CDR1 SQVTM and CDR2 ANQGSEA. CDR3 coding DNA: TGCAGCCTCACGGGAGGGAGGGGCACTGAAGCTTTCTTT. Translation gives CSLTGGRGTEAFF. Full variable domain (remainder filled in from reference TRBV29-1 and TRBJ1-1): SAVISQKPSRDICQRGTSLTIQCQVDSQVTMMFWYRQQPGQSLTLIATANQGSEATYESGFVIDKFPISRPNLTFSTLTVSNMSPEDSSIYLCSLTGGRGTEAFFGQGTRLTVV.

The genes are TRBV30 and TRBJ1-1; D is unresolved. V was cut by 2 bases and J by 7 bases, with 11 bases left in between. There are 12 residues in the CDR3. Germline CDR1 and CDR2: GTSNPN and SVGIG (reference sequence). CDR3 sequence (DNA): TGTGCCTGGAGTAAAGAGGGTTATGAAGCTTTCTTT. Protein product: CAWSKEGYEAFF.

This sequence joins TRBV3-1 and TRBJ1-1; tentatively, D is TRBD1 (6 bases). Trimming took 3 bases from V and 0 from J, leaving 17 bases between them. This CDR3 spans 17 amino acids. Germline V gene sequence: CDR1 LGHDT, CDR2 YNNKEL (reference sequence). CDR3 loop: CASSQGTGMGVNTEAFF. DNA for the CDR3: TGTGCCAGCAGCCAGGGAACAGGGATGGGAGTGAACACTGAAGCTTTCTTT.